This TCR beta chain was captured by sequencing in a study of T cell responses to AZD1222 COVID-19 vaccine. Only in-frame clones appear in the TCRdb table, and some are missing; sequencing was by immunoSEQ multiplex PCR. Of around 83,000 clones listed, about nine tenths were seen once; the top ten hold about 5.4%. Points from the study as a whole: Females made up more of the donors, who were largely white British, and clonal diversity may have come out too low. Researchers report vaccine-associated CD4 TCRs spanning spike, with dominance at 160-218 and 743-854. Elevations in Spike-specific TCR breadth and depth followed administration of two AZD1222 doses.

It was second doses at about 4 or about 12 weeks that were pooled. Germline loops: CDR1 MRHNA, CDR2 SNTAGT. The V gene end was trimmed by 3 bases and the J gene end by 7 bases; junction bases not matched to a gene: 8. The CDR3 covers 14 residues. As concerns this clone: Its target is unknown.

This rearrangement joins TRBV6-4 to TRBJ2-5; the match to TRBD2 covers 7 bases. The sample in question was peripheral blood, obtained 28 days after the second AZD1222 dose. The receptor comes from an adult who received the AZD1222 COVID-19 vaccine. CDR3 sequence reads: CASSEGGEPGTQYF. The DNA for the CDR3 is TGTGCCAGCAGTGAGGGGGGGGAACCGGGGACCCAGTACTTC.